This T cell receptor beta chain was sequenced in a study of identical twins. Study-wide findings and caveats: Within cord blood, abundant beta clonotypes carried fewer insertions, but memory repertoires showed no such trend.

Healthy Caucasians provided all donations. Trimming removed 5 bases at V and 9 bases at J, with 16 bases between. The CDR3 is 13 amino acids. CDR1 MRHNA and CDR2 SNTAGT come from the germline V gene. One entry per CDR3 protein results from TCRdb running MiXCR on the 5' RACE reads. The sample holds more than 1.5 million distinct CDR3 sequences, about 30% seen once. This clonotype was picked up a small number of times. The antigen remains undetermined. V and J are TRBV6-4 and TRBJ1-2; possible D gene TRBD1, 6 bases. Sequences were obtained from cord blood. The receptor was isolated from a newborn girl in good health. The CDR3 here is CASSLSGQQRYTF. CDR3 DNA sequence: TGTGCCAGCAGTCTTAGTGGACAGCAGCGCTACACCTTC.